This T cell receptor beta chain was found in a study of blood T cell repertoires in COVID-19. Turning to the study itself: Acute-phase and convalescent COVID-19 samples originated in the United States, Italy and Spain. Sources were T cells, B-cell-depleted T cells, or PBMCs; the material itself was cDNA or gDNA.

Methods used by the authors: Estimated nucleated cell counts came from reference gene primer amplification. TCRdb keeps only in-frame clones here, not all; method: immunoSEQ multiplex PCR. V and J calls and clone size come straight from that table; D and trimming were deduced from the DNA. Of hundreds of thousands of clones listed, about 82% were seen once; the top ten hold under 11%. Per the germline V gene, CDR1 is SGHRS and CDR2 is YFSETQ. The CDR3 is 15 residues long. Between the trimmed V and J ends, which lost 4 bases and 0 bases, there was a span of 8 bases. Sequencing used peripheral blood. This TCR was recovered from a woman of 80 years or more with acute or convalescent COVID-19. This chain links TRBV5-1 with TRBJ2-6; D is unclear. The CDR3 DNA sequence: TGCGCCAGCAGCAGGCAGGCCTCTGGGGCCAACGTCCTGACTTTC. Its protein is CASSRQASGANVLTF.